Below, 22 T cell receptor beta chains from the same sample are listed, as sequenced in a study of T cells in Graves' hyperthyroidism and ophthalmopathy. Researchers amplified the TCR beta CDR3 regions from RNA transcripts. HTBI primers were employed in a first-round RT-PCR of the TCR CDR3. TCRdb reanalysed the multiplex PCR reads using MiXCR and keeps one entry per CDR3 protein. Of 450,000 to 600,000 distinct CDR3 sequences listed, about 20% were seen once; the top ten hold approximately 48%. Sequenced sample: blood. Every receptor here comes from a man aged 35 to 55 with Graves' ophthalmopathy.

The chain joins TRBV5-1 to TRBJ2-1; 13 nucleotides align to TRBD2. In germline, CDR1 is SGHRS, CDR2 YFSETQ. The CDR3 has 17 residues. The V and J ends lost 1 base and 9 bases, in that order; junction bases with no gene match: 10. This chain's CDR3 is CASSLIGTSGTGGEQFF. For the CDR3, the DNA is TGCGCCAGCAGCTTGATCGGGACTAGCGGGACGGGGGGTGAGCAGTTCTTC.

The chain employs TRBV5-5 and TRBJ2-3; D gene uncertain. Trimming took off 4 bases at V and 2 bases at J, with 14 bases between the two ends. The CDR3 length is 15 residues. Germline-derived CDR1 and CDR2 are SGHKS and YYEKEE (reference sequence). CDR3: CASSQALLFTDTQYF. CDR3 nucleotides: TGTGCCAGCAGCCAAGCCCTCCTTTTCACAGATACGCAGTATTTT.

J is TRBJ2-3 and V is TRBV6-1, with TRBD2 as a possible D gene (5 bases). Germline V gene lookup returns CDR1 MNHNS and CDR2 SASEGT. The CDR3 extends over 12 amino acids. The V end was cut by 10 bases, the J end by 4 bases, with 12 bases between. CDR3 nucleotides: TGTGCCACCCCAGAAGCGGCAGATACGCAGTATTTT. It yields the protein CATPEAADTQYF.

In this sample, this clonotype turned up many times. The J gene is TRBJ2-1, the V gene TRBV7-8; TRBD1 matches 7 bases. V lost 6 bases, J lost 5 bases, and 4 bases stayed unmatched. Per germline, CDR1 SGHVS and CDR2 FQNEAQ. The CDR3 is 13 residues long. The CDR3 DNA follows: TGTGCCAGCAGGAAGGGACAGAACAATGAGCAGTTCTTC. Translated, it gives CASRKGQNNEQFF.

This clonotype was found a few times. The chain uses TRBV5-6 and TRBJ1-2; D remains unclear. The CDR3 consists of 13 residues. V dropped 4 bases and J dropped 4 bases, with 11 bases sitting between them. Germline V gene lookup returns CDR1 SGHDT and CDR2 YYEEEE. CDR3 in amino acids: CASSLNTFYGYTF. The DNA for the CDR3 is TGTGCCAGCAGCCTTAATACTTTCTATGGCTACACCTTC.

J is TRBJ1-6 and V is TRBV4-1, with D perhaps TRBD1 (5 bases). The germline V gene encodes CDR1 MGHRA and CDR2 YSYEKL. The length of the CDR3 is 15 residues. Trimming removed 4 bases from V and 5 bases from J, with 12 bases in between. CDR3 region: CASSRWGGDNSPLHF. DNA of the CDR3: TGCGCCAGCAGCCGCTGGGGGGGGGATAATTCACCCCTCCACTTT.

The chain links TRBV20-1 to TRBJ2-4; 8 positions match TRBD1. The CDR3 sequence is 13 residues long. Trimming took 5 bases from V and 9 from J; bases not matched to a gene: 9. CDR1 and CDR2 (germline): DFQATT, SNEGSKA (reference sequence). The CDR3 region has the DNA TGCAGTGCTCAAGACAGGGGAGGATTCATTCAGTACTTC. Translating gives CSAQDRGGFIQYF.

This clonotype was observed a handful of times. This chain joins TRBV27 and TRBJ2-7; TRBD1 matches 8 bases. The trim removed 0 bases at V and 4 bases at J, leaving 5 bases unmatched. Germline V lookup: CDR1 MNHEY, CDR2 SMNVEV (reference sequence). This CDR3 has 15 residues. In DNA, the CDR3 is TGTGCCAGCAGTTTATCGTCGCAGGGGGCTTACGAGCAGTACTTC. Translation gives CASSLSSQGAYEQYF.

This clonotype was seen at least ten times. The chain links TRBV6-1 to TRBJ2-3, with unresolved D. Germline assignment: CDR1 MNHNS and CDR2 SASEGT. This CDR3 contains 14 residues. Trimming stripped 4 bases from V and 4 bases from J, with 12 bases between. CDR3 sequence: CASSVVRFPDTQYF. The CDR3 bases are TGTGCCAGCAGTGTCGTTAGGTTTCCAGATACGCAGTATTTT.

This clonotype showed up just a few times. The chain couples TRBV20-1 to TRBJ2-3; D is unclear. The ends were cut back, 3 bases at V and 11 bases at J, with 6 bases in the middle. Germline-derived CDR1 and CDR2 are DFQATT and SNEGSKA (reference sequence). The CDR3 is 9 residues long. DNA for the CDR3: TGCAGTGCTAGTCCAGGGCAGTATTTT. Encoded protein: CSASPGQYF.

This clonotype was recorded a few times. The CDR3 region has the DNA TGTGCCAGCAGTTTGGGTGGCGGAATCCAAGAGACCCAGTACTTC. Translating gives CASSLGGGIQETQYF. V gene TRBV28 combines with J gene TRBJ2-5; the D is unclear. Trimming took 3 bases from V and 1 from J, leaving 12 bases between them. The CDR3 loop spans 15 amino acids. Looked up from germline, CDR1 is MDHEN and CDR2 is SYDVKM.

This chain connects TRBV4-1 to TRBJ2-2; D unclear. Germline-derived CDR1 and CDR2 are MGHRA and YSYEKL. The CDR3 loop spans 14 amino acids. The V and J ends lost 1 base and 4 bases respectively, with 7 bases between them. In nucleotides, the CDR3 is TGCGCCAGCAGCCAAGTCACAGCCACCGGGGAGCTGTTTTTT. It codes for CASSQVTATGELFF.

This clonotype was detected only once. The J gene is TRBJ2-3, the V gene TRBV7-6; D may be TRBD2 (5 bases). Germline-derived CDR1 and CDR2 are SGHVS and FNYEAQ. The CDR3 totals 15 residues. V was pared by 1 base and J by 2 bases, with 10 bases between. The CDR3 region is CASSLGPSPTDTQYF. CDR3 nucleotides: TGTGCCAGCAGCTTAGGACCTAGCCCCACAGATACGCAGTATTTT.

Regarding this clonotype: A much larger clone differs from this one at a single base, so this may be a read error. V gene TRBV7-2 combines with J gene TRBJ2-5; 9 nucleotides match TRBD2. This CDR3 contains 15 residues. Germline-derived CDR1 and CDR2 are SGHTA and FQGNSA. V gave up 5 bases and J gave up 4 bases; unmatched junction bases: 8. This chain's CDR3 is CASSPRAGGTETQYF. Written as DNA, the CDR3 is TGTGCCAGCAGCCCTAGGGCGGGAGGGACAGAGACCCAGTACTTC. Variable domain in full (rest from reference TRBV7-2 and TRBJ2-5): GAGVSQSPSNKVTEKGKDVELRCDPISGHTALYWYRQSLGQGLEFLIYFQGNSAPDKSGLPSDRFSAERTGGSVSTLTIQRTQQEDSAVYLCASSPRAGGTETQYFGPGTRLLVL.

This clonotype was counted at least ten times. The V and J genes are TRBV7-9 and TRBJ2-3; D is possibly TRBD2 (5 bases). CDR3 length: 15 residues. Between the trimmed V and J ends, which lost 3 bases and 2 bases, there was a span of 12 bases. Germline-derived CDR1 and CDR2 are SEHNR and FQNEAQ (reference sequence). The CDR3 sequence: CASSFLGIDTDTQYF. DNA of the CDR3: TGTGCCAGCAGCTTCCTCGGGATTGACACAGATACGCAGTATTTT.

Ten or more counts support this clonotype. This chain joins TRBV20-1 and TRBJ1-1; no firm D call. Germline V gene data show CDR1 as DFQATT and CDR2 as SNEGSKA (reference sequence). The CDR3 is 14 residues long. Trimming pared 1 base from V and 0 bases from J, leaving 9 bases between. The CDR3 region has the DNA TGCAGTGCTAGAGTGGGTGCGGTGAACACTGAAGCTTTCTTT. As protein: CSARVGAVNTEAFF.

This clonotype has ten or more counts. The chain employs TRBV6-2 or TRBV6-3 and TRBJ1-2; TRBD1 might be the D (5 bases). Per the germline V gene, CDR1 is MNHEY and CDR2 is SVGEGT. The CDR3 totals 15 residues. V gave up 2 bases and J gave up 5 bases, with 15 bases separating them. CDR3: CASSYGGGLSYGYTF. The CDR3 bases are TGTGCCAGCAGTTACGGCGGGGGACTCTCTTATGGCTACACCTTC.

There are many counts of this clonotype. This chain joins TRBV3-1 and TRBJ2-7; TRBD2 agrees at 11 bases. Germline CDR1 is LGHDT and CDR2 is YNNKEL (reference sequence). The V and J ends lost 3 bases and 7 bases, in that order; junction bases with no gene match: 5. CDR3 length: 14 amino acids. In nucleotides, the CDR3 is TGTGCCAGCAGCCATAGCGGGAGGGGAGGGGAGCAGTACTTC. Translating it yields CASSHSGRGGEQYF.

At least ten counts were recorded for this clonotype. The chain has TRBV6-6 and TRBJ1-1; tentatively, D is TRBD1 (6 bases). The CDR3 is made up of 13 amino acids. The germline CDR1 and CDR2 sequences are MNHNY and SVGAGI (reference sequence). Trimming stripped 2 bases from V and 6 bases from J, with 10 bases between. DNA of the CDR3: TGTGCCAGCAGTTACCCGGGGGCGCCTGAAGCTTTCTTT. It yields the protein CASSYPGAPEAFF.

This clonotype was seen many times. This chain links TRBV2 with TRBJ2-2; 12 nucleotides line up with TRBD2. The germline V gene encodes CDR1 SNHLY and CDR2 FYNNEI. This CDR3 spans 15 amino acids. Trimming cost V 10 bases and J 7 bases; bases outside gene matches: 10. This chain's CDR3 is CAIQLGLAGIGELFF. The CDR3 DNA follows: TGTGCCATCCAGCTCGGACTAGCGGGAATCGGGGAGCTGTTTTTT.

In nucleotides, the CDR3 is TGTGCCAGCACGGTAGCCGGCCAGCCCCAGCATTTT. This translates into CASTVAGQPQHF. The gene calls are TRBV6-1 and TRBJ1-5; D ambiguous. Looked up from germline, CDR1 is MNHNS and CDR2 is SASEGT. Trimming took 7 bases from V and 7 from J, leaving 11 bases between them. The CDR3 has 12 residues.

This chain joins TRBV7-9 and TRBJ1-2; TRBD1 might be the D (6 bases). CDR1 is SEHNR, CDR2 FQNEAQ, per germline (reference sequence). This CDR3 contains 15 residues. V dropped 4 bases and J dropped 6 bases, with 18 bases sitting between them. CDR3 nucleotides: TGTGCCAGCAGCTCCTCTACGGGGGGGCCAGATGGCTACACCTTC. Protein product: CASSSSTGGPDGYTF.